Listed below are T cell receptor beta chains from one sample, sequenced in a study of vaccination and CD4 T cells after COVID-19. No antigen is known for these receptors. Via MiXCR, TCRdb re-called the PCR reads, giving one row per CDR3 protein. The table has approximately 16,000 distinct CDR3 sequences, 25% to 35% seen once. Sequencing was performed on cultured CD4+ T cells from blood. Receptors were obtained from a human donor with COVID-19. The CDR3 runs from the conserved cysteine through the conserved F or W. A D gene is named only where the DNA matches it firmly. For some rows the clone size is stated as once, few or many, or as a class when expanded; others skip it.

D	V	size	J	DNA	CDR3
TRBD2	TRBV6-1	large	TRBJ2-3	TGTGCCAGCAGTGGAATAGACAGGGGATTAGCGGGGGGCCTCACAGATACGCAGTATTTT	CASSGIDRGLAGGLTDTQYF
NA	TRBV6-1	medium-sized	TRBJ2-3	TGTGCCAGCAGTGACACGGCGGGGGCGGATACGCAGTATTTT	CASSDTAGADTQYF
NA	TRBV29-1	NA	TRBJ2-7	TGCAGCGTTGTAGGGGCACTCTTTAACGAGCAGTACTTC	CSVVGALFNEQYF
TRBD1	TRBV5-5	NA	TRBJ2-2	TGTGCCAGCAGCCCGGGGACAGGGGCGGCCGGGGAGCTGTTTTTT	CASSPGTGAAGELFF
TRBD1	TRBV4-1	NA	TRBJ2-5	TGCGCCAGCAGCTCTCCCGACAGGGCGGCCGAGACCCAGTACTTC	CASSSPDRAAETQYF
NA	TRBV7-9	NA	TRBJ1-4	TGTGCCAGCAGCTCACCTCAGGAAAAACTGTTTTTT	CASSSPQEKLFF
TRBD1	TRBV18	NA	TRBJ1-5	TGTGCCAGCTCACCCCGGGACAGTCCAGATCAGCCCCAGCATTTT	CASSPRDSPDQPQHF
NA	TRBV7-9	NA	TRBJ2-1	TGTGCCAGCAGCTTAGACGCTCCTAGCCGCAATGAGCAGTTCTTC	CASSLDAPSRNEQFF
NA	TRBV6-1	NA	TRBJ1-1	TGTGCCAGCAGCCGGGGAGTGAACACTGAAGCTTTCTTT	CASSRGVNTEAFF
NA	TRBV28	NA	TRBJ1-4	TGTGCCAGCAGCACCATAGCAGGCGGTAATGAAAAACTGTTTTTT	CASSTIAGGNEKLFF
TRBD1	TRBV20-1	NA	TRBJ2-1	TGCAGTGCCAACAGTCCCGGGACAGGGGATGAGCAGTTCTTC	CSANSPGTGDEQFF
TRBD2	TRBV9	medium-sized	TRBJ2-1	TGTGCCAGCAGCGGTGCGGCGGGGGGCGGTGAGCAGTTCTTC	CASSGAAGGGEQFF
NA	TRBV28	NA	TRBJ1-1	TGTGCCAGCAGTTTCCCAAAAGATGACAGCCACTCCTCTGGGGCTTTCTTT	CASSFPKDDSHSSGAFF
NA	TRBV7-9	few	TRBJ1-2	TGTGCCAGCAGCCTAACGGGGTTAGACTATGGCTACACCTTC	CASSLTGLDYGYTF
NA	TRBV10-1	few	TRBJ1-1	TGCGCCAGCCAGGGCAGGGACACTGAAGCTTTCTTT	CASQGRDTEAFF
NA	TRBV7-2	NA	TRBJ2-7	TGTGCCAGCCCCGGAAGTTACGAGCAGTACTTC	CASPGSYEQYF
TRBD1	TRBV6-1	NA	TRBJ2-2	TGTGCCAGCAGTCAGGACAGGACAGGAGCGAACACCGGGGAGCTGTTTTTT	CASSQDRTGANTGELFF
NA	TRBV27	few	TRBJ2-5	TGTGCCAGCAGTTTACAGACGCCCAGGGGTCCCCAGTACTTC	CASSLQTPRGPQYF
NA	TRBV30	NA	TRBJ1-5	TGTGCCTGGAGTGTAGGGAATAGCAATCAGCCCCAGCATTTT	CAWSVGNSNQPQHF
NA	TRBV7-9	NA	TRBJ2-3	TGTGCCAGCAGCCCCCATCTGGGGGCCCCCACAGATACGCAGTATTTT	CASSPHLGAPTDTQYF
TRBD2	TRBV11-2	few	TRBJ2-3	TGTGCCAGCAGCTTAATGACCGGGACTAGCGCCGGTAGGACGCAGTATTTT	CASSLMTGTSAGRTQYF
NA	TRBV12-3/TRBV12-4	NA	TRBJ2-7	TGTGCCAGCAGTTTGGGACGGAGAATAAGCTCCTACGAGCAGTACTTC	CASSLGRRISSYEQYF
NA	TRBV6-1	NA	TRBJ1-5	TGTGCCAGCAGTACCCATAGTAGCAATCAGCCCCAGCATTTT	CASSTHSSNQPQHF
TRBD1	TRBV15	NA	TRBJ2-7	TGTGCCACCAGCACCCGGGACAGGGGCAACTACGAGCAGTACTTC	CATSTRDRGNYEQYF
NA	TRBV6-1	few	TRBJ1-5	TGTGCCAGCAGTGAAAGTCATCAGCCCCAGCATTTT	CASSESHQPQHF
NA	TRBV20-1	NA	TRBJ2-4	TGCAGTGCTAGAGATTCTGGCAGGGGAGCCAAAAACATTCAGTACTTC	CSARDSGRGAKNIQYF
NA	TRBV20-1	NA	TRBJ2-3	TGCAGTGCCCCCCTAATGGCGGGCACAGATACGCAGTATTTT	CSAPLMAGTDTQYF
NA	TRBV7-6	few	TRBJ1-6	TGTGCCAGCAGCCGGGGTCTAGGTTCACCCCTCCACTTT	CASSRGLGSPLHF
NA	TRBV5-1	NA	TRBJ2-3	TGCGCCAGCAGCTCCGTACCCTCCGGGGCTGGAGCAGATACGCAGTATTTT	CASSSVPSGAGADTQYF
NA	TRBV12-3/TRBV12-4	NA	TRBJ1-1	TGTGCCAGCAGTTCGAGGACAGTTATGAACACTGAAGCTTTCTTT	CASSSRTVMNTEAFF
TRBD1	TRBV20-1	few	TRBJ2-7	TGCAGTGGTAGGAGTGGTCCAGGGGGCCCCTACGAGCAGTACTTC	CSGRSGPGGPYEQYF
TRBD1	TRBV28	NA	TRBJ2-7	TGTGCCAGCAGTTTAAGGGACAGGGCCAACGAGCAGTACTTC	CASSLRDRANEQYF
NA	TRBV29-1	NA	TRBJ2-4	TGCAGCGTTATCAGGGGCAAAAACATTCAGTACTTC	CSVIRGKNIQYF
NA	TRBV6-1	NA	TRBJ2-7	TGTGCCAGCAGTCCACCGGTTCCCCCCTACGAGCAGTACTTC	CASSPPVPPYEQYF
NA	TRBV28	NA	TRBJ2-2	TGTGCCAGCAGTTTAATTTCGGGGCGCACCGGGGAGCTGTTTTTT	CASSLISGRTGELFF
NA	TRBV27	few	TRBJ1-1	TGTGCCAGCAGGAGAGGGAGGACCGACATGAACACTGAAGCTTTCTTT	CASRRGRTDMNTEAFF
NA	TRBV5-1	NA	TRBJ2-7	TGCGCCAGCAGCCCCGGACTGACTCTAAGGGGGGAGCAGTACTTC	CASSPGLTLRGEQYF
NA	TRBV15	medium-sized	TRBJ1-5	TGTGCCACCAGCAGTTCGGGCAGGAGGGATCAGCCCCAGCATTTT	CATSSSGRRDQPQHF
TRBD2	TRBV5-4	NA	TRBJ2-3	TGTGCCAGCAGCTTAGTAGCGGGGGGAAGGGATACGCAGTATTTT	CASSLVAGGRDTQYF
TRBD2	TRBV7-2	NA	TRBJ2-3	TGTGCCAGCAGCCTTAGCGGGAGTACAGATACGCAGTATTTT	CASSLSGSTDTQYF
TRBD1	TRBV7-9	NA	TRBJ1-6	TGTGCCAGCAGCCCGGACAGGGTGGATTCACCCCTCCACTTT	CASSPDRVDSPLHF
TRBD1	TRBV20-1	few	TRBJ2-3	TGCAGTGCAAGGGCAGACAGGGGTCGGACAGATACGCAGTATTTT	CSARADRGRTDTQYF
NA	TRBV19	few	TRBJ2-3	TGTGCCAGTAGTATTAATTCTGCCGTCGATACGCAGTATTTT	CASSINSAVDTQYF
NA	TRBV7-3	NA	TRBJ2-2	TGTGCCAGCAGCGTCAGGGTCACCGGGGAGCTGTTTTTT	CASSVRVTGELFF
TRBD2	TRBV7-2	few	TRBJ2-2	TGTGCCAGCAGCTCGGGACTAGTCACCGGGGAGCTGTTTTTT	CASSSGLVTGELFF
NA	TRBV2	NA	TRBJ1-2	TGTGCCAGCAGAATGGGGACCCGGACCTATGGCTACACCTTC	CASRMGTRTYGYTF
NA	TRBV11-2	few	TRBJ1-2	TGTGCCAGCAGCTCGCTCAGAGGGACCTCGATGATGGGCTACACCTTC	CASSSLRGTSMMGYTF
NA	TRBV7-2	few	TRBJ1-2	TGTGCCAGCAGCCCCAGGGACACGTCTAACTATGGCTACACCTTC	CASSPRDTSNYGYTF
NA	TRBV20-1	large	TRBJ2-5	TGCAGTGCCAGTCGTGTCGGGGGCTTTTCGGGAGAGACCCAGTACTTC	CSASRVGGFSGETQYF
NA	TRBV5-1	NA	TRBJ2-3	TGCGCCAGCAGCTTGCGGGGGACTAGCACAGATACGCAGTATTTT	CASSLRGTSTDTQYF
NA	TRBV6-1	NA	TRBJ2-7	TGTGCCAGCAAGCGACAGGTGACCTACGAGCAGTACTTC	CASKRQVTYEQYF
TRBD2	TRBV6-1	NA	TRBJ2-5	TGTGCCAGCAGCCCACTAGCGGGGGGAGAGACCCAGTACTTC	CASSPLAGGETQYF
NA	TRBV7-9	once	TRBJ2-3	TGTGCCAGCAGCTTAAAGTTGCCTAGCACAGATACGCAGTATTTT	CASSLKLPSTDTQYF